This entry describes one TCR beta chain. As originally analysed: Researchers report that nucleated cell counts were estimated from reference gene primer amplification. Data came from immunoSEQ multiplex PCR; TCRdb stores just in-frame clones and leaves some out. That table furnishes V, J and clone size, whereas the DNA furnished D and trimming. The sample yields 160,000 or so clones, over 80% seen once. This record comes from a study of blood T cell repertoires in COVID-19. Background on the study: Italy, Spain and the United States were the sources of the convalescent and acute COVID-19 samples. PBMCs, B-cell-depleted T cells, or T cells were the source of the cDNA or gDNA that made up the material.

The CDR3 consists of 14 residues. V lost 8 bases and J lost 0; bases outside the gene matches: 4. From germline, CDR1 is SGHTA and CDR2 FQGNSA. The sample taken for sequencing was peripheral blood. This clonotype was obtained from a woman in her 70s with acute or convalescent COVID-19. The chain carries TRBV7-2 and TRBJ1-3; 7 positions match TRBD1. CDR3 in DNA: TGTGCCAGCCAAGGGGGCGGCTCTGGAAACACCATATATTTT. Translated: CASQGGGSGNTIYF.